The TCR beta chain under discussion was sequenced for a study of CD8+ T cells in alopecia areata. The CDR3 covers 14 residues. Trimming cost V 4 bases and J 4 bases; bases outside gene matches: 6. Per the germline V gene, CDR1 is MGHDK and CDR2 is SYGVNS. The treatment: oral pan-JAK inhibitor, 5-10 mg twice daily. Sampling of alopecia areata patients yielded lesional scalp punch biopsies as well as peripheral blood. As the sequencing template, cDNA was produced by extracting RNA and reverse transcribing it. Generated by immunoSEQ multiplex PCR, the TCRdb table keeps only in-frame clones and is missing some. There are roughly 220,000 clones in the sample; less than 45% occur only once, and around 0.48% lies in the top ten.

The V call is TRBV25-1, the J call TRBJ2-7, with TRBD2 matching over 8 bases. The TCR comes from a human donor with alopecia areata. This material consisted of CD4+ T cells sorted from blood, taken around week 34, from a patient treated with tofacitinib. The DNA of the CDR3 is TGTGCCAGCAGTGCAGCGGGGGCCCTGTACGAGCAGTACTTC. This encodes CASSAAGALYEQYF.